Below are 27 T cell receptor beta chains sequenced from a single sample in a study of shared T cell receptors in the human thymus. The table came from immunoSEQ multiplex PCR; TCRdb's copy has only in-frame clones and leaves some out. The repertoire consists of roughly 710,000 clones, with approximately 85% occurring once and the leading ten covering roughly 0.01%. These data were also filed under a second study, of human thymus T cells.

Material: thymocytes. The receptors come from a girl under three years old with a congenital heart defect.

The chain recombines TRBV28 with TRBJ1-1; unclear D gene. The V gene's germline CDR1 is MDHEN and CDR2 SYDVKM. Between the trimmed V and J ends, which lost 2 bases and 1 base, there was a span of 20 bases. The CDR3 extends over 18 amino acids. CDR3 nucleotides: TGTGCCAGCAGTTTACCGCTTACCGAGCATGCCCGGAACACTGAAGCTTTCTTT. Encoded protein: CASSLPLTEHARNTEAFF.

V and J are TRBV2 and TRBJ1-5; D is unclear. This CDR3 region has 15 residues. Trimming left V 2 bases short and J 15 bases short, with 23 bases between. Germline V CDR1 and CDR2: SNHLY, FYNNEI. CDR3 DNA sequence: TGTGCCAGCAGTGAATCCCTCCTTGAGACACCCAGTCTGCATTTT. This codes for CASSESLLETPSLHF.

This chain connects TRBV5-4 to TRBJ2-7, with 12 bases lining up with TRBD1. This CDR3 comprises 20 residues. J lost 0 bases, V lost 0 bases, and 13 bases had no gene match. Germline CDR1 SGHNT, CDR2 YYREEE (reference sequence). For the CDR3, the DNA is TGTGCCAGCAGCTTGGCAGCGGTTGGGACAGGGGGCAATGACTCCTACGAGCAGTACTTC. It encodes CASSLAAVGTGGNDSYEQYF.

The V call is TRBV5-1, the J call TRBJ2-7; D is perhaps TRBD1 (5 bases). V lost 0 bases and J lost 0, with 19 bases in between. The CDR3 length is 18 residues. Germline CDR1 is SGHRS and CDR2 is YFSETQ. CDR3 DNA: TGCGCCAGCAGCTTGGAGAGGCCGGACACTCATAGCTCCTACGAGCAGTACTTC. Amino acid sequence: CASSLERPDTHSSYEQYF. Combining the CDR3 with reference TRBV5-1 and TRBJ2-7 gives the whole variable domain KAGVTQTPRYLIKTRGQQVTLSCSPISGHRSVSWYQQTPGQGLQFLFEYFSETQRNKGNFPGRFSGRQFSNSRSEMNVSTLELGDSALYLCASSLERPDTHSSYEQYFGPGTRLTVT.

This clone has only one observation. The chain joins TRBV5-4 to TRBJ2-7; 14 bases line up with TRBD2. V trimming: 4 bases; J trimming: 9 bases; junction bases outside the gene matches: 6. The CDR3 spans 14 residues. The germline gives CDR1 SGHNT, CDR2 YYREEE (reference sequence). CDR3 sequence: CASSRTSGGTRQYF. The CDR3 bases are TGTGCCAGCAGCCGGACTAGCGGGGGGACTCGGCAGTACTTC.

The sample holds one count of this clone. This chain connects TRBV9 to TRBJ2-1, with TRBD2 identical over 13 bases. Germline CDR1 and CDR2: SGDLS and YYNGEE. CDR3 size: 16 residues. V shed 3 bases, J shed 6 bases, and the junction held 6 bases outside the gene matches. This chain's CDR3 is CASSAGLAGAPNEQFF. The CDR3 DNA sequence: TGTGCCAGCAGCGCTGGACTAGCGGGGGCCCCCAATGAGCAGTTCTTC.

The chain links TRBV7-8 to TRBJ2-7; 9 bases fit TRBD2. This CDR3 contains 17 residues. The germline V gene encodes CDR1 SGHVS and CDR2 FQNEAQ. After removal of 7 bases from V and 2 bases from J, the junction contained 15 bases not matched to a gene. In DNA, the CDR3 is TGTGCCAGCACCCCCTCCTTGCGGGGGGGTGTAGCCTACGAGCAGTACTTC. Translated: CASTPSLRGGVAYEQYF.

This chain's CDR3 is CASSLAGQGNSPLHF. CDR3 bases: TGTGCCAGCAGCTTAGCGGGACAGGGGAATTCACCCCTCCACTTT. The chain couples TRBV7-3 to TRBJ1-6; 10 bases align to TRBD1. There are 15 residues in the CDR3. CDR1 and CDR2 from the germline V gene are SGHTA and FQGTGA. V trimming: 2 bases; J trimming: 7 bases; junction bases outside the gene matches: 2.

The chain has TRBV19 and TRBJ1-4; maybe TRBD1 (5 bases). The CDR3 has 19 residues. Germline loops: CDR1 LNHDA, CDR2 SQIVND (reference sequence). Trimming removed 2 bases from V and 6 bases from J, with 25 bases in between. The CDR3 region is CASSITPGSLKDRHEKLFF. The DNA for the CDR3 is TGTGCCAGTAGTATAACCCCAGGGTCCTTAAAGGACCGGCATGAAAAACTGTTTTTT. Supplemented by reference TRBV19 and TRBJ1-4, the full variable domain reads DGGITQSPKYLFRKEGQNVTLSCEQNLNHDAMYWYRQDPGQGLRLIYYSQIVNDFQKGDIAEGYSVSREKKESFPLTVTSAQKNPTAFYLCASSITPGSLKDRHEKLFFGSGTQLSVL.

The chain carries TRBV29-1 and TRBJ1-4; 8 bases line up with TRBD1. Germline values: CDR1 SQVTM, CDR2 ANQGSEA. CDR3 length: 15 residues. V lost 5 bases, J lost 4 bases, and 9 bases stayed unmatched. CDR3 residues: CSVRRTGIHNEKLFF. The CDR3 nucleotides read TGCAGCGTTCGTAGGACAGGGATTCATAATGAAAAACTGTTTTTT.

The gene calls are TRBV5-1 and TRBJ2-3; TRBD1 matches 7 bases. The V segment lost 4 bases and the J segment 4 bases; nucleotides outside the gene matches: 9. The germline CDR1 and CDR2 sequences are SGHRS and YFSETQ. This CDR3 has 15 amino acids. This chain's CDR3 is CASSPDRVWADTQYF. The CDR3 region has the DNA TGCGCCAGCAGCCCCGACAGGGTTTGGGCAGATACGCAGTATTTT.

The chain carries TRBV28 and TRBJ1-5; the D gene is possibly TRBD1 (5 bases). V was pared by 8 bases and J by 0 bases, with 20 bases between. This CDR3 is built from 17 residues. Germline V gene lookup returns CDR1 MDHEN and CDR2 SYDVKM. The CDR3 reads CASGGGGDPYSNQPQHF. The CDR3 DNA reads as TGTGCCAGCGGGGGGGGAGGGGACCCGTATAGCAATCAGCCCCAGCATTTT. The variable domain in full, with the rest retrieved from reference TRBV28 and TRBJ1-5, is DVKVTQSSRYLVKRTGEKVFLECVQDMDHENMFWYRQDPGLGLRLIYFSYDVKMKEKGDIPEGYSVSREKKERFSLILESASTNQTSMYLCASGGGGDPYSNQPQHFGDGTRLSIL.

The genes are TRBV5-1 and TRBJ2-7; tentatively, D is TRBD1 (5 bases). The CDR3 is 14 amino acids. With 4 bases removed from V and 6 bases from J, the gap between germline ends came to 17 bases. Germline CDR1 reads SGHRS; CDR2 reads YFSETQ. The DNA of the CDR3 is TGCGCCAGCAGCCTGAACCGTAGGGGCAGCGAGCAGTACTTC. Residues: CASSLNRRGSEQYF.

The V and J genes are TRBV23-1 and TRBJ1-5, with D hard to call. TRBV23-1 is labeled an ORF, and its function is uncertain. The CDR3 covers 9 residues. Trimming stripped 10 bases from V and 5 bases from J, with 3 bases between. The CDR3 DNA reads TGCGCCACCTATCAGCCCCAGCATTTT. It codes for CATYQPQHF.

The rearrangement links TRBV2 to TRBJ1-1; possibly TRBD1 for D (6 bases). CDR1 and CDR2 from the germline V gene are SNHLY and FYNNEI. This CDR3 is built from 16 residues. V lost 5 bases, J lost 1 base, and 17 bases lay in between. CDR3 sequence (DNA): TGTGCCAGCAGTAAGACAAACAGGGCTAAGAACACTGAAGCTTTCTTT. Protein sequence: CASSKTNRAKNTEAFF. Together with reference TRBV2 and TRBJ1-1, the CDR3 gives the full variable domain: EPEVTQTPSHQVTQMGQEVILRCVPISNHLYFYWYRQILGQKVEFLVSFYNNEISEKSEIFDDQFSVERPDGSNFTLKIRSTKLEDSAMYFCASSKTNRAKNTEAFFGQGTRLTVV.

There are a few counts of this clone. The J gene is TRBJ1-2, the V gene TRBV4-1, with D possibly matching TRBD1 (6 bases). Germline loops: CDR1 MGHRA, CDR2 YSYEKL. V lost 4 bases, J lost 0 bases, and 12 bases lay in between. The CDR3 consists of 15 residues. The CDR3 loop is CASSRIRGTNYGYTF. CDR3 DNA: TGCGCCAGCAGCCGGATCAGGGGAACTAACTATGGCTACACCTTC.

The rearrangement uses TRBV29-1 and TRBJ2-3; the match to TRBD2 covers 12 bases. Per the germline V gene, CDR1 is SQVTM and CDR2 is ANQGSEA. V dropped 6 bases and J dropped 6; count of bases not matched to a gene: 13. The CDR3 has 16 amino acids. CDR3: CSVKTSGGPGSDTQYF. The CDR3 region has the DNA TGCAGCGTCAAGACTAGCGGGGGCCCGGGGTCGGATACGCAGTATTTT.

The chain carries TRBV5-8 and TRBJ1-1; D is possibly TRBD1 (5 bases). The ends were cut back, 0 bases at V and 7 bases at J, with 13 bases in the middle. The CDR3 runs to 14 residues. The germline V gene encodes CDR1 SGHTS and CDR2 YDEGEE. CDR3 residues: CASSLAGGLGEAFF. The CDR3 bases are TGTGCCAGCAGCTTGGCCGGGGGGTTGGGTGAAGCTTTCTTT.

CDR3 protein: CASSPRRLAGVTATPYNEQFF. Here the CDR3 DNA reads TGCGCCAGCAGCCCCCGGAGGCTAGCGGGGGTTACTGCCACCCCGTACAATGAGCAGTTCTTC. The J gene is TRBJ2-1, the V gene TRBV4-1; 10 nucleotides line up with TRBD2. Looked up from germline, CDR1 is MGHRA and CDR2 is YSYEKL. Germline trimming cut 4 bases from V and 4 bases from J; bases unmatched to any gene: 22. The CDR3 spans 21 residues.

This chain connects TRBV5-8 to TRBJ2-5; 8 nucleotides agree with TRBD1. Looked up from germline, CDR1 is SGHTS and CDR2 is YDEGEE. CDR3 length equals 17 residues. V lost 0 bases to trimming and J lost 4 bases; unmatched junction nucleotides: 11. The CDR3 loop reads CASSLDQGALMVETQYF. The CDR3, as DNA: TGTGCCAGCAGCTTGGATCAGGGGGCGCTAATGGTAGAGACCCAGTACTTC.

V usage is TRBV9 and J usage is TRBJ1-3; D gene unclear. The V and J ends lost 6 bases and 4 bases respectively, with 17 bases between them. Germline V gene lookup returns CDR1 SGDLS and CDR2 YYNGEE. The CDR3 contains 15 residues. The DNA of the CDR3 is TGTGCCAGCACCCAAGGACCACCGGGGGGAAACACCATATATTTT. Translation gives CASTQGPPGGNTIYF.

The J gene is TRBJ1-1, the V gene TRBV27; TRBD1 matches 7 bases. J gave up 0 bases and V 3 bases, and 7 bases lay outside the gene matches. This CDR3 is 16 amino acids long. Germline assignment: CDR1 MNHEY and CDR2 SMNVEV (reference sequence). The CDR3 here is CASSFTDREVNTEAFF. For the CDR3, the DNA is TGTGCCAGCAGTTTCACCGACAGGGAAGTGAACACTGAAGCTTTCTTT.

This clone was seen only a few times. V gene TRBV4-3 combines with J gene TRBJ1-2; TRBD1 is a possible D gene (5 bases). V shed 0 bases and J shed 2 bases, with 13 bases lying between them. The CDR3 consists of 16 residues. Per germline, CDR1 LGHNA and CDR2 YSLEER. The CDR3 reads CASSQDTREENYGYTF. CDR3 nucleotides: TGCGCCAGCAGCCAAGATACCAGGGAAGAGAACTATGGCTACACCTTC.

The CDR3 loop is CASSLFSDQPQHF. The CDR3 DNA is TGTGCCAGCAGCTTATTTTCAGATCAGCCCCAGCATTTT. V gene TRBV11-2 combines with J gene TRBJ1-5; D is unclear. Trimming removed 2 bases at V and 5 bases at J, with 7 bases between. There are 13 residues in the CDR3. Germline-derived CDR1 and CDR2 are SGHAT and FQNNGV. Together with reference TRBV11-2 and TRBJ1-5, the CDR3 gives the full variable domain: EAGVAQSPRYKIIEKRQSVAFWCNPISGHATLYWYQQILGQGPKLLIQFQNNGVVDDSQLPKDRFSAERLKGVDSTLKIQPAKLEDSAVYLCASSLFSDQPQHFGDGTRLSIL.

V usage is TRBV14 and J usage is TRBJ2-7; D is perhaps TRBD2 (5 bases). Germline V gives CDR1 SGHDN, CDR2 FVKESK. V lost 0 bases and J 5 bases, leaving 11 bases between the germline ends. The CDR3 runs 14 residues. CDR3: CASSQDRGKHEQYF. The CDR3 DNA is TGTGCCAGCAGCCAAGATCGGGGAAAGCACGAGCAGTACTTC. The full variable domain, in which reference TRBV14 and TRBJ2-7 provide the parts outside the CDR3, is EAGVTQFPSHSVIEKGQTVTLRCDPISGHDNLYWYRRVMGKEIKFLLHFVKESKQDESGMPNNRFLAERTGGTYSTLKVQPAELEDSGVYFCASSQDRGKHEQYFGPGTRLTVT.

The rearrangement joins TRBV18 to TRBJ2-7; 12 positions agree with TRBD1. V lost 2 bases to trimming and J lost 4 bases; unmatched junction nucleotides: 6. Germline V gene sequence: CDR1 KGHSH, CDR2 LQKENI. The CDR3 loop spans 16 amino acids. The CDR3 protein is CASSPTRDRGPYEQYF. The CDR3 coding sequence is TGTGCCAGCTCACCAACTCGGGACAGGGGGCCTTACGAGCAGTACTTC.

The chain recombines TRBV6-1 with TRBJ1-1; 7 bases are a match to TRBD1. The CDR3 extends over 16 amino acids. The junction had 11 bases not matched to a gene; V was cut back by 4 bases and J by 3 bases. Germline assignment: CDR1 MNHNS and CDR2 SASEGT. CDR3 bases: TGTGCCAGCAGTGCAACTTCGACAGGGAAGTACACTGAAGCTTTCTTT. It yields the protein CASSATSTGKYTEAFF.